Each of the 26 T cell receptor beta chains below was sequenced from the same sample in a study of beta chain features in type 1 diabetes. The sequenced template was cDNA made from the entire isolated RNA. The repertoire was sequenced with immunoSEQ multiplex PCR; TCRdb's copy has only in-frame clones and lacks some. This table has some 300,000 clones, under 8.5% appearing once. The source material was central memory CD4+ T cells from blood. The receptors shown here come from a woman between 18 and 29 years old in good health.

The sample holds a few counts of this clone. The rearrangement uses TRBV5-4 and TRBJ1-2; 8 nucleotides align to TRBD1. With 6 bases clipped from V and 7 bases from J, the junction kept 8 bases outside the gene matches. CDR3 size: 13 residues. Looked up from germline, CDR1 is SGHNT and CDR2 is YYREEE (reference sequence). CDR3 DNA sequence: TGTGCCAGCACCCCGGACAGGGAGGTTGGCTACACCTTC. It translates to CASTPDREVGYTF.

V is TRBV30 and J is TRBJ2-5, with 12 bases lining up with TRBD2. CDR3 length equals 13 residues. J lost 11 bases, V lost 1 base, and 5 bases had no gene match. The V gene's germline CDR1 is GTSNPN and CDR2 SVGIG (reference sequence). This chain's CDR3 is CAWSARLAGEQYF. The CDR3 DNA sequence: TGTGCCTGGAGTGCCCGACTAGCGGGAGAGCAGTACTTC.

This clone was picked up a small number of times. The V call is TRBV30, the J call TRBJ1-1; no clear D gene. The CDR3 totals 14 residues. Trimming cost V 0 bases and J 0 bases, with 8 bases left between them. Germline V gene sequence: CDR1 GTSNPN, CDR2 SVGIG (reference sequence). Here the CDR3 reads CAWSVSGMNTEAFF. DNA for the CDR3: TGTGCCTGGAGTGTTTCGGGCATGAACACTGAAGCTTTCTTT.

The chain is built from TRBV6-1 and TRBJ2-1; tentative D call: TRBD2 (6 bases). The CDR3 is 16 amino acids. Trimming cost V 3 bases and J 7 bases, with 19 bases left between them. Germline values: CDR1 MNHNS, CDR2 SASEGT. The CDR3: CASSDWAGKGANEQFF. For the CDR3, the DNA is TGTGCCAGCAGTGACTGGGCGGGGAAAGGGGCGAATGAGCAGTTCTTC.

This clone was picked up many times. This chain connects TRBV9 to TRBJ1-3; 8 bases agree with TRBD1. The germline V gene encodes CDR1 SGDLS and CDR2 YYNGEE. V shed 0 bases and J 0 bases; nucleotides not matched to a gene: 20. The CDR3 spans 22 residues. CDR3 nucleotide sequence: TGTGCCAGCAGCGTAGAACCCGCCTCCGGGGACAGGCCTCCTCTCTCTGGAAACACCATATATTTT. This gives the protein CASSVEPASGDRPPLSGNTIYF.

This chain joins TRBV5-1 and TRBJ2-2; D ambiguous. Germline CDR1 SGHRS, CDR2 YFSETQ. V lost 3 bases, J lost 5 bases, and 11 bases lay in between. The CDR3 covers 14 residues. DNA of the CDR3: TGCGCCAGCAGCTCAGAATTAGGGACCGGGGAGCTGTTTTTT. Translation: CASSSELGTGELFF.

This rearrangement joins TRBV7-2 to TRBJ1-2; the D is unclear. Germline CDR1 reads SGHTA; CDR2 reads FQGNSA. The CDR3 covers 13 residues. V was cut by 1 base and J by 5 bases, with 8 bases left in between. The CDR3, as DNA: TGTGCCAGCAGCTTAGGCAGAAAATATGGCTACACCTTC. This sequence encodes CASSLGRKYGYTF.

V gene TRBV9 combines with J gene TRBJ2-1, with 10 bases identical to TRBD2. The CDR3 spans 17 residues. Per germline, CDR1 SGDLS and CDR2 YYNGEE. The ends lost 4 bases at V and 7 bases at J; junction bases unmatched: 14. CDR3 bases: TGTGCCAGCAGCCTCCAACCCGGGACTAGCGTTCGGAATGAGCAGTTCTTC. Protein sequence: CASSLQPGTSVRNEQFF.

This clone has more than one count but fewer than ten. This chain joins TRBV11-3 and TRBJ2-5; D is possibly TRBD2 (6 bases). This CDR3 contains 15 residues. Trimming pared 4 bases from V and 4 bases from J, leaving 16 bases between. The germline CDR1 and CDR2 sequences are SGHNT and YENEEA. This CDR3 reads CASSSLPLGGETQYF. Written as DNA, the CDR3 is TGTGCCAGCAGCTCACTACCTTTGGGAGGAGAGACCCAGTACTTC.

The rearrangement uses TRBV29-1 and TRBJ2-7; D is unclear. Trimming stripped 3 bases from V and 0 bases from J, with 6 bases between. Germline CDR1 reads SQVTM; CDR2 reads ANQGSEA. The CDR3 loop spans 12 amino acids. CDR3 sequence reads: CSVEFSSYEQYF. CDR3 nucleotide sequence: TGCAGCGTTGAGTTTAGCTCCTACGAGCAGTACTTC.

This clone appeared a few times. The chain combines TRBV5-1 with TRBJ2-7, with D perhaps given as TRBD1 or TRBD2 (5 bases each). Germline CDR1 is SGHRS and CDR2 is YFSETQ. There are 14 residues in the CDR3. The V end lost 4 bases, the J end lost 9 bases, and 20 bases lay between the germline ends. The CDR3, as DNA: TGCGCCAGCAGCCCGACTTCCCGGGAAAGGGGGCAGTACGTC. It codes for CASSPTSRERGQYV.

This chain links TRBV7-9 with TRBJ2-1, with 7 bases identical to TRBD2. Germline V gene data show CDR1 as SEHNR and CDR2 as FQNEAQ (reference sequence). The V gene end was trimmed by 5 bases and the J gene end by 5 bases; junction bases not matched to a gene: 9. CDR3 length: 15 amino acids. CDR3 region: CASSRSGNANNEQFF. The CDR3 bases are TGTGCCAGCAGCCGAAGCGGGAACGCTAACAATGAGCAGTTCTTC.

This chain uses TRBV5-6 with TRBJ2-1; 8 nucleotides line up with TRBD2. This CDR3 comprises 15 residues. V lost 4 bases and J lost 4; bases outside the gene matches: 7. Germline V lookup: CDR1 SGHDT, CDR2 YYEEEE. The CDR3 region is CASSQGVAGYNEQFF. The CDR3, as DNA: TGTGCCAGCAGCCAGGGTGTAGCGGGGTACAATGAGCAGTTCTTC.

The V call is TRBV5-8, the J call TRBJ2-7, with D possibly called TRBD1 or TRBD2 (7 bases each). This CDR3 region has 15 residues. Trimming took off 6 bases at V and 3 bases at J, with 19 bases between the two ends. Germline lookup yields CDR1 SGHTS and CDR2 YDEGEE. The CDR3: CASTHPRGEGYEQYF. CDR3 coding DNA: TGTGCCAGCACCCACCCCAGGGGGGAGGGCTACGAGCAGTACTTC.

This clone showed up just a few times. The CDR3 here is CASSPLRTGLSGANVLTF. The CDR3 DNA sequence: TGTGCCAGCAGCCCTCTACGGACAGGACTCTCTGGGGCCAACGTCCTGACTTTC. The chain combines TRBV7-8 with TRBJ2-6; 7 nucleotides agree with TRBD1. CDR1 is SGHVS, CDR2 FQNEAQ, per germline. Trimming cost V 5 bases and J 0 bases; bases outside gene matches: 10. The CDR3 covers 18 residues.

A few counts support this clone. In DNA form, the CDR3 reads TGTGCCTGGAGTGAGTCAAGACTAGCGGGACTAGCCAAAAACATTCAGTACTTC. This codes for CAWSESRLAGLAKNIQYF. V usage is TRBV30 and J usage is TRBJ2-4, with 11 nucleotides matching TRBD2. With 1 base clipped from V and 0 bases from J, the junction kept 8 bases outside the gene matches. Germline CDR1 and CDR2: GTSNPN and SVGIG (reference sequence). This CDR3 is 18 amino acids long.

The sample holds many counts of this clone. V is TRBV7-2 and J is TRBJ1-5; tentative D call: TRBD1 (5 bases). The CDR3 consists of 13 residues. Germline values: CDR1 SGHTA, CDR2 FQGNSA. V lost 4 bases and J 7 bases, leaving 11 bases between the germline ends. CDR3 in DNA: TGTGCCAGCAGCTCCCAGGGAGAGCAGCCCCAGCATTTT. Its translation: CASSSQGEQPQHF.

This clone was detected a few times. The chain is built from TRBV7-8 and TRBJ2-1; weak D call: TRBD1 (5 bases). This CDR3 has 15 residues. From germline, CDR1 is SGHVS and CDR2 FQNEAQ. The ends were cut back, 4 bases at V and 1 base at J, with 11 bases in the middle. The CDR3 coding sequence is TGTGCCAGCAGCTCGACAGTTACATCCTACAATGAGCAGTTCTTC. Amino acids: CASSSTVTSYNEQFF.

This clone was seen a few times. The CDR3 DNA follows: TGTGCCAGCTCACCATCGGGGAACGAGCAGTACGTC. Amino acid sequence: CASSPSGNEQYV. The V call is TRBV18, the J call TRBJ2-7; maybe TRBD2 (5 bases). The CDR3 has 12 amino acids. CDR1 is KGHSH and CDR2 is LQKENI in the germline V gene. V was pared by 2 bases and J by 5 bases, with 7 bases between.

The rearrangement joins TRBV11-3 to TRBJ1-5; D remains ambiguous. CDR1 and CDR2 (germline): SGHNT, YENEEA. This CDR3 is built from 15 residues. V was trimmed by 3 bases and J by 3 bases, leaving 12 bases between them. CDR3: CASSFVSQYNQPQHF. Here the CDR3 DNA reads TGTGCCAGCAGCTTCGTTTCACAGTACAATCAGCCCCAGCATTTT.

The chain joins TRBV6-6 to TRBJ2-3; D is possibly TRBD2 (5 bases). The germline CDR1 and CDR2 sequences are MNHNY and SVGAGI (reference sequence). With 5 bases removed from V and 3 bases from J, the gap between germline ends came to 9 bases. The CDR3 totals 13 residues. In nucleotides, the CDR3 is TGTGCCAGCAGTCACCGACTAACAGATACGCAGTATTTT. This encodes CASSHRLTDTQYF.

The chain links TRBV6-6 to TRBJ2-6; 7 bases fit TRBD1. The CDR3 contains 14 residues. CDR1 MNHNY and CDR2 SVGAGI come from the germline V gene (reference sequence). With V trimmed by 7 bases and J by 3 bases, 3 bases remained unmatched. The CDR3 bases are TGTGCCAGCAAACGGGACAGTGGGGCCAACGTCCTGACTTTC. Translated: CASKRDSGANVLTF.

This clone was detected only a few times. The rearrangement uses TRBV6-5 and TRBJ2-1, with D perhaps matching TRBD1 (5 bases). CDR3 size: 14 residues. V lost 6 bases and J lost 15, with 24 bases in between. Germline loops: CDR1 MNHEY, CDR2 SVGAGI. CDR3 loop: CASSPHNGFFQGFF. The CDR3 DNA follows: TGTGCCAGCAGCCCCCATAATGGTTTTTTCCAGGGGTTCTTC.

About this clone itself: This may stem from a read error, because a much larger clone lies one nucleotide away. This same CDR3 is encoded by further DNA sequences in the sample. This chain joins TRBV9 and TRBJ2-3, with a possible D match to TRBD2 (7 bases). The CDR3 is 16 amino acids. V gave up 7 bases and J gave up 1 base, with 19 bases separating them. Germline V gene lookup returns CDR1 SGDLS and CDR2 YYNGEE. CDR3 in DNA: TGTGCCAGCGGAGGGGGGGGGCTTGCACGCACAGATACGCAGTATTTT. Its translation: CASGGGGLARTDTQYF.

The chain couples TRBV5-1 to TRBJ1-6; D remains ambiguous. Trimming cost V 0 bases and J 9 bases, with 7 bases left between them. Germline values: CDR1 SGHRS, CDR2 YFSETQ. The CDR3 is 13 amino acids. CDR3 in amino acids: CASSLVVFSPLHF. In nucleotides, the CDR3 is TGCGCCAGCAGCTTGGTAGTCTTTTCACCCCTCCACTTT.

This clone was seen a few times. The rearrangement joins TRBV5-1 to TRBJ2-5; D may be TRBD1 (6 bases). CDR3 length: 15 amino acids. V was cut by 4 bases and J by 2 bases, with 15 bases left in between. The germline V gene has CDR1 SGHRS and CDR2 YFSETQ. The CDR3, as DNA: TGCGCCAGCAGCCGTACCGGGACAATACAAGAGACCCAGTACTTC. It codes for CASSRTGTIQETQYF.